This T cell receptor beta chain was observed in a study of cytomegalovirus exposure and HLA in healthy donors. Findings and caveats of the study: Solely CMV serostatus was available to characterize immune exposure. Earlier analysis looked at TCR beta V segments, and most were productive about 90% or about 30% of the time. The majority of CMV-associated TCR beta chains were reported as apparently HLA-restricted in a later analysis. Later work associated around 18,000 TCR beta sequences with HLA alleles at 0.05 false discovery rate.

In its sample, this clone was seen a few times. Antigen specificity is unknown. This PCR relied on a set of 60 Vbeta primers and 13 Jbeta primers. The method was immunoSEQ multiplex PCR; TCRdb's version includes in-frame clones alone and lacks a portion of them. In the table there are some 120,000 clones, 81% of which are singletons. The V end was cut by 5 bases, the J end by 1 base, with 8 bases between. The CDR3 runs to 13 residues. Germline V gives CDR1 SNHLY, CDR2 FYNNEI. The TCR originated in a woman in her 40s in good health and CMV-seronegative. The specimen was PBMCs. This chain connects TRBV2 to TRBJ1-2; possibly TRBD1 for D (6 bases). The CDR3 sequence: CASSRTDNYGYTF. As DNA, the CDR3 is TGTGCCAGCAGTAGGACAGATAACTATGGCTACACCTTC.